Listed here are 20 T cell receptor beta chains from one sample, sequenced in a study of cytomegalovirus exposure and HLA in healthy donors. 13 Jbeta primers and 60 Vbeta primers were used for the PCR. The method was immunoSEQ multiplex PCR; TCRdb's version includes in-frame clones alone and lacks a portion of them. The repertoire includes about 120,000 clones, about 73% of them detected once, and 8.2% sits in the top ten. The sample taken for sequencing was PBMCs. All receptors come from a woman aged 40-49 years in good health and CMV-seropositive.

The DNA for the CDR3 is TGCAGCGTCTCGCGCGGCACAGGGGTAGGCGAAAAACTGTTTTTT. It translates to CSVSRGTGVGEKLFF. The chain is built from TRBV29-1 and TRBJ1-4; 7 bases match TRBD1. Unmatched junction bases numbered 15, after V lost 6 bases and J lost 8 bases. The CDR3 has 15 amino acids. Germline assignment: CDR1 SQVTM and CDR2 ANQGSEA.

In nucleotides, the CDR3 is TGTGCCAGCAGCTTAGGACAGGTGAATGAAAAACTGTTTTTT. Translating it yields CASSLGQVNEKLFF. V is TRBV7-9 and J is TRBJ1-4; the D gene is possibly TRBD1 (6 bases). The germline CDR1 and CDR2 sequences are SEHNR and FQNEAQ (reference sequence). This CDR3 spans 14 amino acids. Trimming cost V 1 base and J 5 bases, with 8 bases left between them.

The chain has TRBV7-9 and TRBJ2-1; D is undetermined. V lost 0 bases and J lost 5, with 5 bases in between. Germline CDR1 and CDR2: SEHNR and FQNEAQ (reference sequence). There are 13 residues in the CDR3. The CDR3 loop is CASSLAQNNEQFF. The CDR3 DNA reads TGTGCCAGCAGCTTAGCACAGAACAATGAGCAGTTCTTC.

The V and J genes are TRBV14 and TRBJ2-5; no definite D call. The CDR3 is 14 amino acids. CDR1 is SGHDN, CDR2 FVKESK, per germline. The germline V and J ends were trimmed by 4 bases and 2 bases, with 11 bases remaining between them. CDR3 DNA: TGTGCCAGCAGCCTCCTTCTGTTTCAAGAGACCCAGTACTTC. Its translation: CASSLLLFQETQYF.

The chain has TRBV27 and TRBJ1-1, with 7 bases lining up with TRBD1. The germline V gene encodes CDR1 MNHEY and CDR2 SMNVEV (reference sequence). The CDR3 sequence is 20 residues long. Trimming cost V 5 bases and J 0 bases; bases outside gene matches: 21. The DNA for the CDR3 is TGTGCCAGCAGTCCCTTTACCGGGGACCCGAGGACAGGTCTGAACACTGAAGCTTTCTTT. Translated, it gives CASSPFTGDPRTGLNTEAFF.

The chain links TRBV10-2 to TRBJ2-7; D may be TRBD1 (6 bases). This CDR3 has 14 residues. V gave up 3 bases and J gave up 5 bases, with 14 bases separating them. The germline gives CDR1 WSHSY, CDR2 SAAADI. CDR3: CASSDYNRDHEQYF. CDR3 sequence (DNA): TGCGCCAGCAGTGATTATAACAGGGACCACGAGCAGTACTTC.

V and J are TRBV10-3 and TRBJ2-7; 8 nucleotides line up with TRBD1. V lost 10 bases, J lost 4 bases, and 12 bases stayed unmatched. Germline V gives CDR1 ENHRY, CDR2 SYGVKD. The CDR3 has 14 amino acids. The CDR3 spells CATLPGQETYEQYF. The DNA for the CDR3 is TGTGCCACCCTACCGGGACAGGAGACTTACGAGCAGTACTTC.

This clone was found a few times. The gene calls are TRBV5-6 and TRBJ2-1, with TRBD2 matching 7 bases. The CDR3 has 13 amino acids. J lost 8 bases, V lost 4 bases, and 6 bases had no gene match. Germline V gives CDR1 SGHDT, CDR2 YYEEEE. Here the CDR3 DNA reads TGTGCCAGCAGCCAGTGGGCGGGGGATGAGCAGTTCTTC. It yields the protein CASSQWAGDEQFF.

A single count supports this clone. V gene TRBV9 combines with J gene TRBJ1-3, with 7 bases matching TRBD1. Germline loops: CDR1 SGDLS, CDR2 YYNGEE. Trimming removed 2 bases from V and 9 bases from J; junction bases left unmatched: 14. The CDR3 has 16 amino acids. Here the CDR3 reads CASSVGQAFNEFTIYF. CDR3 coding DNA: TGTGCCAGCAGCGTCGGACAGGCCTTCAACGAATTCACCATATATTTT.

CDR3 sequence: CASSPPGGTDTQYF. The DNA for the CDR3 is TGTGCCAGCTCACCACCAGGGGGCACAGATACGCAGTATTTT. The chain has TRBV18 and TRBJ2-3; D possibly corresponds to TRBD1 (5 bases). The CDR3 totals 14 residues. V was cut by 0 bases and J by 1 base, with 5 bases left in between. Germline V lookup: CDR1 KGHSH, CDR2 LQKENI.

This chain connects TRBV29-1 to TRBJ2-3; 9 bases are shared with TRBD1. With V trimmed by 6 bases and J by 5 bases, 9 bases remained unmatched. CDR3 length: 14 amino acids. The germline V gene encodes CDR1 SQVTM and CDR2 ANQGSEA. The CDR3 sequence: CSVRTGGFGDTQYF. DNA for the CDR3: TGCAGCGTCCGCACAGGGGGCTTTGGAGATACGCAGTATTTT.

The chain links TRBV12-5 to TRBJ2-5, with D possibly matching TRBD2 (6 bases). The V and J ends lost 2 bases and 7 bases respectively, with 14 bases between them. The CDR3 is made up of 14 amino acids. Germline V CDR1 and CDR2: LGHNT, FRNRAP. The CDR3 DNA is TGTGCTAGTGGTTTGCCCCTAGCGTTGGCGACCCAGTACTTC. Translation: CASGLPLALATQYF.

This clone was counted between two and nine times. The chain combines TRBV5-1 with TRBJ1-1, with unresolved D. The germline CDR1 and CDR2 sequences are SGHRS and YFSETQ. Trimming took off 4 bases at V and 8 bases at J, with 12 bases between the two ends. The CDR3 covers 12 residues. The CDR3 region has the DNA TGCGCCAGCAGCCCGCCCAGTAAGGAAGCTTTCTTT. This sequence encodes CASSPPSKEAFF.

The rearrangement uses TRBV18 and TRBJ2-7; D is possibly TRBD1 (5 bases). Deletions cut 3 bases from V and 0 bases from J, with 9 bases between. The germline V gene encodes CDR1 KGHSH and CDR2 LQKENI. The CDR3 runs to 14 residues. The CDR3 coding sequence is TGTGCCAGCTCACCGACAGCAAGCTCCTACGAGCAGTACTTC. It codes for CASSPTASSYEQYF. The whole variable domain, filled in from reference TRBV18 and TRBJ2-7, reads NAGVMQNPRHLVRRRGQEARLRCSPMKGHSHVYWYRQLPEEGLKFMVYLQKENIIDESGMPKERFSAEFPKEGPSILRIQQVVRGDSAAYFCASSPTASSYEQYFGPGTRLTVT.

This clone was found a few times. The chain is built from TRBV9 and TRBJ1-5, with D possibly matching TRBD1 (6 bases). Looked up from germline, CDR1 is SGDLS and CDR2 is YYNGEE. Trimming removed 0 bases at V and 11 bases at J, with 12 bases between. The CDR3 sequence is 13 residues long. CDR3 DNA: TGTGCCAGCAGCGTAGCTACAGGGTCGGCCCAGCATTTT. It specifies CASSVATGSAQHF.

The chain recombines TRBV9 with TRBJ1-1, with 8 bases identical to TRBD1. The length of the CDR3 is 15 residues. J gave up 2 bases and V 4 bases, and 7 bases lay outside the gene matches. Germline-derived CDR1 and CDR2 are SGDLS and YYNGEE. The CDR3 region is CASSTRTGRNTEAFF. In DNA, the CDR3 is TGTGCCAGCAGCACCCGGACAGGGAGAAACACTGAAGCTTTCTTT.

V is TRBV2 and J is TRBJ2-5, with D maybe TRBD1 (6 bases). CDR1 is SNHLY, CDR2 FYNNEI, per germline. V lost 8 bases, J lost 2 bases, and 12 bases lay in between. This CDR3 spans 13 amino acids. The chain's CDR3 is CASVQTGQETQYF. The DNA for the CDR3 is TGTGCCAGCGTTCAGACAGGACAAGAGACCCAGTACTTC. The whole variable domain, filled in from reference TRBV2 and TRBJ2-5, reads EPEVTQTPSHQVTQMGQEVILRCVPISNHLYFYWYRQILGQKVEFLVSFYNNEISEKSEIFDDQFSVERPDGSNFTLKIRSTKLEDSAMYFCASVQTGQETQYFGPGTRLLVL.

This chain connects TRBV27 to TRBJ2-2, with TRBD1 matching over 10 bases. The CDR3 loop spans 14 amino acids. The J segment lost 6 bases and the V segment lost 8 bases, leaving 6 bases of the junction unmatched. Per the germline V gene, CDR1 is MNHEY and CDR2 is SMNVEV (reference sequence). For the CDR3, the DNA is TGTGCCAGCCGACAGGGGGCTGGCGCCGGGGAGCTGTTTTTT. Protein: CASRQGAGAGELFF.

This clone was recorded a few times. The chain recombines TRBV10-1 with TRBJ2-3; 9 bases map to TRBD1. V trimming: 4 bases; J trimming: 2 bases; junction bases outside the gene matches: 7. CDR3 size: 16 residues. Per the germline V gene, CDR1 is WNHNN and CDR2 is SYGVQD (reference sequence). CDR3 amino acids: CASSADRGCNTDTQYF. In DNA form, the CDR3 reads TGCGCCAGCAGTGCCGACAGGGGGTGCAACACAGATACGCAGTATTTT.

The CDR3 loop is CASSEISREGKLFF. CDR3 coding DNA: TGTGCCAGCAGTGAAATTAGCAGGGAGGGGAAACTGTTTTTT. This sequence joins TRBV6-1 and TRBJ1-4, with D perhaps matching TRBD1 (5 bases). Germline CDR1 reads MNHNS; CDR2 reads SASEGT. This CDR3 contains 14 residues. V was clipped by 2 bases and J by 11 bases, with 15 bases between them.